This T cell receptor beta chain was identified during a study of blood T cell repertoires in COVID-19. Clones were sequenced by immunoSEQ multiplex PCR, and TCRdb holds only the in-frame ones, with some missing. The sample shows roughly 120,000 clones, more than 75% of them seen only once. This clone has a single count. This sequence originates from a woman in her 70s with acute or convalescent COVID-19. Source material: peripheral blood.

The CDR3 bases are TGTGCCAGCAGCTTGATGCAGGGGTGGGGAGATACGCAGTATTTT. This gives the protein CASSLMQGWGDTQYF. The genes are TRBV5-4 and TRBJ2-3; maybe TRBD1 (6 bases). In germline, CDR1 is SGHNT, CDR2 YYREEE (reference sequence). V dropped 1 base and J dropped 5 bases, with 14 bases sitting between them. The CDR3 spans 15 residues.